This TCR beta chain was sequenced during a study of blood T cell repertoires in COVID-19. Germline CDR1 is SGHAT and CDR2 is FQNNGV. The CDR3 has 13 residues. V lost 2 bases, J lost 4 bases, and 7 bases lay in between. Measured with immunoSEQ multiplex PCR; TCRdb has only the in-frame clones, and not every one. There are roughly 50,000 clones in the sample; about nine tenths occur only once, and 14% lies in the top ten. The V call is TRBV11-2, the J call TRBJ2-3; D call uncertain. The sequenced sample consisted of peripheral blood. The source of this sequence is a man between 65 and 85 years old with acute or convalescent COVID-19. The CDR3 region is CASSLRRADTQYF. In DNA form, the CDR3 reads TGTGCCAGCAGCTTAAGACGGGCAGATACGCAGTATTTT.